In this sample, the clone carrying this T cell receptor beta chain turned up a few times. The target antigen is unknown. The record originates from a study of cytomegalovirus exposure and HLA in healthy donors. General study results and limits: A later analysis linked some 18,000 TCR beta sequences to HLA alleles at 0.05 false discovery rate.

The primer mix had 60 Vbeta and 13 Jbeta primers. Authors' analysis steps: Later, about 80 million unique TCR beta chains were counted in an analysis, and 8.5 million to 13 million of them were shared. Assay used: immunoSEQ multiplex PCR; TCRdb lists only in-frame clones, some missing. D and trimming come from the DNA, and the V and J calls and clone size come from that table. The profile shows 85,000 to 100,000 clones, about four fifths of them singletons. This CDR3 has 15 amino acids. Losses at the gene ends were 0 bases for V and 5 bases for J; bases not matched to a gene: 2. Germline lookup yields CDR1 SGDLS and CDR2 YYNGEE.

The origin of this receptor is a male donor in good health and CMV-seropositive. The J gene is TRBJ1-1, the V gene TRBV9, with 12 positions matching TRBD1. Sequencing was performed on PBMCs. The DNA of the CDR3 is TGTGCCAGCAGCGTAGGGGACAGGGGGCGAACTGAAGCTTTCTTT. The encoded protein is CASSVGDRGRTEAFF.